Listed below are T cell receptor beta chains from one sample, sequenced in a study of shared clonotypes between healthy human individuals. TCRdb keeps only in-frame clones here, not all; method: immunoSEQ multiplex PCR. The sample consists of about 710,000 clones, less than 80% of them appearing once. What was sequenced was memory CD4+ T cells sorted from blood. These receptors all stem from a woman younger than 45 in good health. Both conserved end residues are part of each CDR3. D genes are given only for firm matches. Size is omitted from some rows. Given values are once, few, many or a class for expanded clones.

J: TRBJ2-1; size: -; D: -; V: TRBV19; CDR3: CARTHGTSNEQFF; DNA: TGTGCCAGGACCCACGGGACAAGCAATGAGCAGTTCTTC
J: TRBJ1-1; size: -; D: -; V: TRBV27; CDR3: CASRGGMGYTEAFF; DNA: TGTGCCAGCAGGGGGGGGATGGGGTACACTGAAGCTTTCTTT
J: TRBJ2-1; size: -; D: TRBD1; V: TRBV6-6; CDR3: CATLEGDRGYNEQFF; DNA: TGTGCCACCCTGGAAGGGGACAGGGGGTACAATGAGCAGTTCTTC
J: TRBJ2-7; size: -; D: -; V: TRBV25-1; CDR3: CASGGHSSYEQYF; DNA: TGTGCCAGTGGGGGACACAGCTCCTACGAGCAGTACTTC
J: TRBJ2-7; size: -; D: -; V: TRBV28; CDR3: CASSQTPSYEQYF; DNA: TGTGCCAGCAGTCAGACACCTTCCTACGAGCAGTACTTC
J: TRBJ2-1; size: -; D: -; V: TRBV6-4; CDR3: CASSDEQFF; DNA: TGTGCCAGTAGCGATGAGCAGTTCTTC
J: TRBJ2-3; size: -; D: TRBD2; V: TRBV5-1; CDR3: CASSFRREAPTDTQYF; DNA: TGCGCCAGCAGCTTCCGGCGGGAGGCCCCCACAGATACGCAGTATTTT
J: TRBJ2-5; size: -; D: -; V: TRBV4-2; CDR3: CASSQNRDETQYF; DNA: TGTGCCAGCAGCCAAAATAGGGACGAGACCCAGTACTTC
J: TRBJ2-7; size: few; D: -; V: TRBV7-6; CDR3: CASSLFQGQQYF; DNA: TGTGCCAGCAGCTTATTTCAGGGTCAGCAGTACTTC
J: TRBJ2-7; size: -; D: -; V: TRBV11-2; CDR3: CASSSWGGRYEQYF; DNA: TGTGCCAGCAGCTCCTGGGGGGGCCGGTACGAGCAGTACTTC
J: TRBJ1-3; size: -; D: TRBD1; V: TRBV19; CDR3: CASRKDRDSGNTIYF; DNA: TGTGCCAGTAGGAAAGACAGGGACTCTGGAAACACCATATATTTT
J: TRBJ1-1; size: -; D: -; V: TRBV6-1; CDR3: CASSAQGTDTEAFF; DNA: TGTGCCAGCAGTGCACAGGGCACGGACACTGAAGCTTTCTTT
J: TRBJ2-7; size: -; D: TRBD2; V: TRBV5-1; CDR3: CASSLALAGVSEQYF; DNA: TGCGCCAGCAGCTTGGCCCTAGCGGGAGTGTCCGAGCAGTACTTC
J: TRBJ2-3; size: many; D: TRBD2; V: TRBV28; CDR3: CASSLGTSEFTDTQYF; DNA: TGTGCCAGCAGTTTAGGGACTAGCGAGTTCACAGATACGCAGTATTTT
J: TRBJ2-3; size: -; D: TRBD2; V: TRBV5-1; CDR3: CASGAWREERADTQYF; DNA: TGCGCCAGCGGGGCCTGGCGGGAGGAAAGGGCAGATACGCAGTATTTT
J: TRBJ1-2; size: -; D: -; V: TRBV25-1; CDR3: CASSEFTHGYTF; DNA: TGTGCCAGCAGTGAATTTACACATGGCTACACCTTC
J: TRBJ2-7; size: -; D: -; V: TRBV7-9; CDR3: CASSLGNRDYEQYF; DNA: TGTGCCAGCAGCTTAGGGAACAGGGACTACGAGCAGTACTTC
J: TRBJ2-7; size: few; D: TRBD1; V: TRBV19; CDR3: CASSIGTGLYEQYF; DNA: TGTGCCAGTAGTATAGGGACAGGTCTATACGAGCAGTACTTC
J: TRBJ2-3; size: once; D: TRBD2; V: TRBV5-1; CDR3: CASSSGTRSTDTQYF; DNA: TGCGCCAGCAGCTCAGGGACTAGGAGCACAGATACGCAGTATTTT
J: TRBJ1-2; size: many; D: -; V: TRBV7-6; CDR3: CASSLDTSRAGSGYGYTF; DNA: TGTGCCAGCAGCTTGGACACGAGCAGGGCAGGGTCTGGTTATGGCTACACCTTC
J: TRBJ2-5; size: few; D: -; V: TRBV25-1; CDR3: CASIRSGGETQYF; DNA: TGTGCCAGCATCCGGTCTGGAGGAGAGACCCAGTACTTC
J: TRBJ2-1; size: -; D: TRBD2; V: TRBV19; CDR3: CASSIIAGAGGEQFF; DNA: TGTGCCAGTAGTATTATAGCGGGAGCTGGTGGTGAGCAGTTCTTC
J: TRBJ2-7; size: -; D: -; V: TRBV2; CDR3: CASSEGTPYEQYF; DNA: TGTGCCAGCAGTGAAGGGACGCCCTACGAGCAGTACTTC
J: TRBJ1-5; size: -; D: -; V: TRBV19; CDR3: CASSKVLSNQPQHF; DNA: TGTGCCAGTAGTAAAGTCCTTAGCAATCAGCCCCAGCATTTT
J: TRBJ1-2; size: -; D: -; V: TRBV7-2; CDR3: CASSSDRRGLVRYTF; DNA: TGTGCCAGCAGCTCAGACCGGAGGGGCCTCGTCCGCTACACCTTC
J: TRBJ2-2; size: -; D: -; V: TRBV6-6; CDR3: CASSFEQGIGELFF; DNA: TGTGCCAGCAGCTTCGAACAGGGCATCGGGGAGCTGTTTTTT
J: TRBJ2-5; size: -; D: TRBD1; V: TRBV2; CDR3: CASSAQGQRQETQYF; DNA: TGTGCCAGCAGCGCTCAGGGACAGCGCCAAGAGACCCAGTACTTC